This TCR beta chain was documented in a study of technical replicates of blood from a handful of donors (dated by TCRdb to about 2017). Comments on this clone: Its target antigen remains unknown. Within one base of it there is no much larger clone, and no base qualities were kept.

The V and J ends are trimmed by 3 bases and 8 bases, leaving 22 bases between them. Spanning cysteine to phenylalanine, the CDR3 consists of 16 amino acids. Solely the CDR3 DNA is kept, with 48 bases framed from the first base. As encoded in the germline V gene, CDR1 is MDHEN while CDR2 is SYDVKM. Receptor libraries were prepared by the immunoSEQ multiplex PCR assay. TCRdb carries this immuneACCESS record with in-frame sequences only. Its versions omit some clonotypes, under half of them owing to an unresolved V gene in the studies checked, with the rest unexplained. This sample holds 85,000 to 100,000 clones; 95% were observed only once. Together, the top ten hold about 0.26% of the sample.

Sequencing was carried out using T cells isolated from PBMCs. This sequence originates from a human donor in good health. The chain is encoded by TRBV28 joined to TRBJ1-1; perhaps TRBD1 is the D gene, with 5 bases matching. This receptor has the CDR3 CASSFVRVRTGVEAFF. The DNA sequence follows: TGTGCCAGCAGTTTTGTCAGGGTTAGAACGGGAGTGGAAGCTTTCTTT.